The 8 T cell receptor beta chains below all came from one sample that was sequenced in a study of OX40 agonist ivuxolimab in advanced cancers. The protocol was immunoSEQ multiplex PCR, while the TCRdb copy is restricted to in-frame clones and leaves out a portion. Among tens of thousands of clones listed, roughly 90% were seen once. Sequences were derived from CD4+ or CD8+ T cells sorted from blood, sampled in a trial of the OX40 agonist ivuxolimab. Receptors were obtained from an adult with an advanced solid tumor such as melanoma, head and neck, liver or kidney cancer.

The rearrangement links TRBV5-4 to TRBJ2-7, with D possibly being TRBD2 (6 bases). V gave up 4 bases and J gave up 6 bases, with 20 bases separating them. This CDR3 spans 15 amino acids. Looked up from germline, CDR1 is SGHNT and CDR2 is YYREEE (reference sequence). CDR3 DNA: TGTGCCAGCAGCAGACCCGGGAGCGCGGGTCCCGAGCAGTACTTC. This sequence encodes CASSRPGSAGPEQYF.

This chain uses TRBV9 with TRBJ2-5; TRBD2 might be the D (5 bases). Between the trimmed V and J ends, which lost 0 bases and 9 bases, there was a span of 18 bases. The CDR3 totals 15 residues. Per the germline V gene, CDR1 is SGDLS and CDR2 is YYNGEE. The CDR3 sequence is CASSVGSGMPEAQYF. The DNA for the CDR3 is TGTGCCAGCAGCGTAGGATCGGGGATGCCGGAGGCCCAGTACTTC.

This sequence joins TRBV19 and TRBJ1-1; no clear D gene. The V and J ends lost 0 bases and 7 bases respectively, with 6 bases between them. The germline V gene has CDR1 LNHDA and CDR2 SQIVND (reference sequence). CDR3 length: 12 amino acids. The chain's CDR3 is CASSIDRFEAFF. Written as DNA, the CDR3 is TGTGCCAGTAGTATAGATCGGTTTGAAGCTTTCTTT.

The V and J genes are TRBV27 and TRBJ1-5; 12 nucleotides line up with TRBD1. With V trimmed by 2 bases and J by 7 bases, 6 bases remained unmatched. Germline V CDR1 and CDR2: MNHEY, SMNVEV (reference sequence). The CDR3 has 16 residues. CDR3 nucleotides: TGTGCCAGCAGTTTAGGGACAGGGGGCGTTGGACAGCCCCAGCATTTT. It translates to CASSLGTGGVGQPQHF.

The chain is built from TRBV9 and TRBJ2-1; D possibly matches TRBD1 or TRBD2 (7 bases each). The CDR3 is 16 residues long. V was clipped by 3 bases and J by 7 bases, with 20 bases between them. CDR1 is SGDLS and CDR2 is YYNGEE in the germline V gene. The CDR3 region has the DNA TGTGCCAGCAGCGCCGCCCGGGGAGGGGGCTGGAATGAGCAGTTCTTC. Translated: CASSAARGGGWNEQFF.

The chain carries TRBV11-3 and TRBJ2-5; 8 positions match TRBD2. The CDR3 contains 15 residues. CDR1 is SGHNT and CDR2 is YENEEA in the germline V gene. V trimming: 5 bases; J trimming: 5 bases; junction bases outside the gene matches: 10. CDR3: CASSVSGSAIETQYF. The CDR3 DNA is TGTGCCAGCAGCGTAAGCGGGAGCGCTATTGAGACCCAGTACTTC. The full variable domain, with the rest looked up from reference TRBV11-3 and TRBJ2-5, is EAGVVQSPRYKIIEKKQPVAFWCNPISGHNTLYWYLQNLGQGPELLIRYENEEAVDDSQLPKDRFSAERLKGVDSTLKIQPAELGDSAVYLCASSVSGSAIETQYFGPGTRLLVL.

This chain joins TRBV6-1 and TRBJ2-7; 7 bases are a match to TRBD2. Trimming removed 4 bases from V and 3 bases from J; junction bases left unmatched: 0. Germline V gene lookup returns CDR1 MNHNS and CDR2 SASEGT. The length of the CDR3 is 12 residues. The CDR3 spells CASSASGYEQYF. DNA for the CDR3: TGTGCCAGCAGTGCTAGCGGCTACGAGCAGTACTTC.

This rearrangement joins TRBV15 to TRBJ2-7; D may be TRBD1 (6 bases). V was shortened by 5 bases and J by 5 bases, with 19 bases between the two germline ends. This CDR3 comprises 15 residues. Germline V CDR1 and CDR2: LNHNV, YYDKDF (reference sequence). The CDR3 DNA follows: TGTGCCACCAGCGCGCGCTTCAGGGGATCGGACGAGCAGTACTTC. This encodes CATSARFRGSDEQYF.